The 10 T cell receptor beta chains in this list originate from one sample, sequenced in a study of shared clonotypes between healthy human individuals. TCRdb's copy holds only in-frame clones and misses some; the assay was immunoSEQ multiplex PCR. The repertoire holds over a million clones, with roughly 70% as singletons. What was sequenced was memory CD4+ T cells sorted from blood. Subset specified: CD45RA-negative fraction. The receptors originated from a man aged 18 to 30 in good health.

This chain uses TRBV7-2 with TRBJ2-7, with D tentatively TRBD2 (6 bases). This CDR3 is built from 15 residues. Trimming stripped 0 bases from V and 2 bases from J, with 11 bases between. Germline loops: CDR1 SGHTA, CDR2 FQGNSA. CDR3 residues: CASSLAGGTTYEQYF. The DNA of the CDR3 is TGTGCCAGCAGCTTAGCGGGAGGAACTACCTACGAGCAGTACTTC.

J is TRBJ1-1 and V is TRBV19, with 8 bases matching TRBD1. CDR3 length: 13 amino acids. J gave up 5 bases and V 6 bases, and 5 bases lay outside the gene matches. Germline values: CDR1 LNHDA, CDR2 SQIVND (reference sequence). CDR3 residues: CASSPDRGTEAFF. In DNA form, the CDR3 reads TGTGCCAGTAGCCCCGACAGGGGAACTGAAGCTTTCTTT.

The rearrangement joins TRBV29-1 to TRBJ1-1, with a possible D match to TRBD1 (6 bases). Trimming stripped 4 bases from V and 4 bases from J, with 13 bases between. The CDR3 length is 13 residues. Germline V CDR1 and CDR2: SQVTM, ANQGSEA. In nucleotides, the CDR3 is TGCAGCGTTGCGAGGGGGGGGAGCACTGAAGCTTTCTTT. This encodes CSVARGGSTEAFF.

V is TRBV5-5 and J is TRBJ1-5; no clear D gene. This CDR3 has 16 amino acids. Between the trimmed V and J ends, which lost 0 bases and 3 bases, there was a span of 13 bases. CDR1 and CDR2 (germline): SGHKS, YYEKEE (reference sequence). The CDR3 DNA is TGTGCCAGCAGCTTGGAGGCCAGTCCAACCAATCAGCCCCAGCATTTT. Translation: CASSLEASPTNQPQHF.

CDR3 sequence: CASSETGPETQYF. The CDR3 DNA reads as TGCGCCAGCTCGGAAACAGGGCCAGAGACCCAGTACTTC. The chain links TRBV5-1 to TRBJ2-5; D is perhaps TRBD1 (6 bases). The V gene's germline CDR1 is SGHRS and CDR2 YFSETQ. This CDR3 has 13 residues. Deletions cut 7 bases from V and 4 bases from J, with 14 bases between. The full variable domain, with the rest looked up from reference TRBV5-1 and TRBJ2-5, is KAGVTQTPRYLIKTRGQQVTLSCSPISGHRSVSWYQQTPGQGLQFLFEYFSETQRNKGNFPGRFSGRQFSNSRSEMNVSTLELGDSALYLCASSETGPETQYFGPGTRLLVL.

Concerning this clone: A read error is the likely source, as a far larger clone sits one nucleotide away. This CDR3 is CASSLDTDTQYF. DNA of the CDR3: TGTGCCAGCAGCTTAGACACAGATACGCAGTATTTT. The chain recombines TRBV11-2 with TRBJ2-3; no clear D. The CDR3 extends over 12 amino acids. Between the trimmed V and J ends, which lost 0 bases and 2 bases, there was a span of 0 bases. The germline V gene has CDR1 SGHAT and CDR2 FQNNGV.

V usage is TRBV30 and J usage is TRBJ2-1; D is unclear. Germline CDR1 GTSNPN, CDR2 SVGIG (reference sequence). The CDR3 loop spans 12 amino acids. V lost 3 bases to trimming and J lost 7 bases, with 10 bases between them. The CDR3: CAWRDLGNEQFF. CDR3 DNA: TGTGCCTGGAGGGATTTGGGGAATGAGCAGTTCTTC.

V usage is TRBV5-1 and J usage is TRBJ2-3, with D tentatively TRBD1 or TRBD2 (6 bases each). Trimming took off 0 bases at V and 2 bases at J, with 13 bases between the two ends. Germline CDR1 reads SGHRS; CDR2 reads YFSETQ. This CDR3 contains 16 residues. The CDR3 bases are TGCGCCAGCAGCTTGGGGGGGGCAGGCCCCACAGATACGCAGTATTTT. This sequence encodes CASSLGGAGPTDTQYF.

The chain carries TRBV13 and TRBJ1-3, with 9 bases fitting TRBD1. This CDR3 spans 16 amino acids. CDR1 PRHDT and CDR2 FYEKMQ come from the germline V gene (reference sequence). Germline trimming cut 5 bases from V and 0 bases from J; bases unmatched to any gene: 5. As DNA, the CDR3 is TGTGCCAGCAGCCCCGGGACAGGGTCCTCTGGAAACACCATATATTTT. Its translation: CASSPGTGSSGNTIYF. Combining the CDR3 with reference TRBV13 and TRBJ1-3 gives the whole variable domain AAGVIQSPRHLIKEKRETATLKCYPIPRHDTVYWYQQGPGQDPQFLISFYEKMQSDKGSIPDRFSAQQFSDYHSELNMSSLELGDSALYFCASSPGTGSSGNTIYFGEGSWLTVV.

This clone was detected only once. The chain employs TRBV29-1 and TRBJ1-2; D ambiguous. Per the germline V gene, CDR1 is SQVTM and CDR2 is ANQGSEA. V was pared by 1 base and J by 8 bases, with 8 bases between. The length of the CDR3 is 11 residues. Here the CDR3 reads CSVEGTDGYTF. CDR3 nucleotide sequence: TGCAGCGTTGAAGGGACCGACGGCTACACCTTC.